This T cell receptor (beta chain) was obtained from a study of spatial heterogeneity in lung cancer. At the level of the study: Consistent detection of more beta-chain than alpha-chain sequences was observed.

This clonotype was seen ten or more times. TCRdb passed the 5' RACE reads through MiXCR, listing each CDR3 protein once. Here the sample spans tens of thousands of distinct CDR3 sequences, 7.5% to 9.5% being singletons. Time point of the sample: sample taken at primary tumor resection. A total of over 70 untreated early-stage non-small cell lung cancer patients served as donors. Without sorting, whole RNA was sequenced from tumor, nontumor lung or frozen PBMC. The TCR was taken from a male donor with early-stage non-small cell lung cancer. The sample was PBMCs, taken at surgery.

The CDR3 bases are TGTGCCAGCAGCTTAGAAACCGTAAATTCACCCCTCCACTTT. Amino acid sequence: CASSLETVNSPLHF. The chain is built from TRBV11-2 and TRBJ1-6; the D is unclear. The CDR3 covers 14 residues. CDR1 and CDR2 from the germline V gene are SGHAT and FQNNGV. V lost 0 bases to trimming and J lost 7 bases, with 7 bases between them. The entire variable domain, with the rest obtained from reference TRBV11-2 and TRBJ1-6, is as follows: EAGVAQSPRYKIIEKRQSVAFWCNPISGHATLYWYQQILGQGPKLLIQFQNNGVVDDSQLPKDRFSAERLKGVDSTLKIQPAKLEDSAVYLCASSLETVNSPLHFGNGTRLTVT.